A single sample gave rise to the 21 T cell receptor beta chains below, sequenced in a study of spatial heterogeneity in lung cancer. Study results and caveats: Mutation counts in tumors were tracked by counts of expanded intratumoral alpha and beta TCRs.

TCRdb ran MiXCR on the 5' RACE reads and lists one entry per CDR3 protein. The sample has a few thousand distinct CDR3 sequences, under 9.5% seen once; the top ten hold roughly a sixth. Time point noted: sample taken at primary tumor resection. For these receptors, no antigen is known. The sample was lung tumor tissue, taken at surgery. The origin of the receptors is a female donor with early-stage non-small cell lung cancer.

This clonotype showed up just a few times. The rearrangement joins TRBV3-1 to TRBJ2-7; the D is unclear. CDR1 and CDR2 from the germline V gene are LGHDT and YNNKEL (reference sequence). Trimming stripped 1 base from V and 2 bases from J, with 3 bases between. This CDR3 has 12 residues. The CDR3 coding sequence is TGTGCCAGCAGCCAAGGGGCCTACGAGCAGTACTTC. This gives the protein CASSQGAYEQYF.

Judged by abundance, this clonotype is medium-sized (0.01 to 0.1%). The rearrangement links TRBV19 to TRBJ2-7; the match to TRBD2 covers 10 bases. This CDR3 is 15 amino acids long. Germline lookup yields CDR1 LNHDA and CDR2 SQIVND (reference sequence). V shed 5 bases, J shed 2 bases, and the junction held 6 bases outside the gene matches. For the CDR3, the DNA is TGTGCCAGTAGTGTACTAGCGGGGCCAACCTACGAGCAGTACTTC. This sequence encodes CASSVLAGPTYEQYF.

The V gene is TRBV29-1, the J gene TRBJ1-1; no firm D call. Germline-derived CDR1 and CDR2 are SQVTM and ANQGSEA. The CDR3 loop spans 12 amino acids. Trimming took 4 bases from V and 2 from J, leaving 8 bases between them. The CDR3 DNA reads as TGCAGCGTTGGGCAGTTTAACACTGAAGCTTTCTTT. It is translated as CSVGQFNTEAFF.

The chain combines TRBV29-1 with TRBJ1-4; D gene ambiguous. Germline CDR1 SQVTM, CDR2 ANQGSEA. This CDR3 region has 12 residues. V was shortened by 0 bases and J by 7 bases, with 6 bases between the two germline ends. The CDR3 bases are TGCAGCGTTGAAGAGGGCGGTGAAAAACTGTTTTTT. Protein product: CSVEEGGEKLFF.

In its sample, this clonotype ranks as medium-sized. V usage is TRBV9 and J usage is TRBJ1-1; 8 bases are a match to TRBD1. The CDR3 totals 13 residues. Germline V lookup: CDR1 SGDLS, CDR2 YYNGEE. The junction had 6 bases not matched to a gene; V was cut back by 6 bases and J by 5 bases. For the CDR3, the DNA is TGTGCCAGCACCGGAAGGACAGGGACTGAAGCTTTCTTT. This encodes CASTGRTGTEAFF.

In its sample, this clonotype is medium-sized. The chain is built from TRBV6-5 and TRBJ1-1; D is unclear. The ends were cut back, 0 bases at V and 6 bases at J, with 11 bases in the middle. This CDR3 has 14 residues. In germline, CDR1 is MNHEY, CDR2 SVGAGI. CDR3 in DNA: TGTGCCAGCAGTTACTCAAGACATTTCTCTGAAGCTTTCTTT. Protein product: CASSYSRHFSEAFF.

The gene calls are TRBV2 and TRBJ2-2; D ambiguous. Germline values: CDR1 SNHLY, CDR2 FYNNEI. Trimming took off 4 bases at V and 8 bases at J, with 5 bases between the two ends. The CDR3 is 11 amino acids. This CDR3 is CASSVSGELFF. CDR3 coding DNA: TGTGCCAGCAGTGTTTCTGGGGAGCTGTTTTTT. The variable domain in full, with the rest retrieved from reference TRBV2 and TRBJ2-2, is EPEVTQTPSHQVTQMGQEVILRCVPISNHLYFYWYRQILGQKVEFLVSFYNNEISEKSEIFDDQFSVERPDGSNFTLKIRSTKLEDSAMYFCASSVSGELFFGEGSRLTVL.

In this sample, this clonotype turned up many times. The chain has TRBV7-3 and TRBJ2-3; TRBD1 matches 8 bases. The CDR3 covers 15 residues. Germline V lookup: CDR1 SGHTA, CDR2 FQGTGA. The V gene end was trimmed by 1 base and the J gene end by 3 bases; junction bases not matched to a gene: 3. CDR3: CASSLNGQGTDTQYF. The CDR3 DNA follows: TGTGCCAGCAGCTTAAACGGACAGGGAACAGATACGCAGTATTTT.

This clonotype counts as medium-sized (0.01 to 0.1%). V gene TRBV5-5 combines with J gene TRBJ1-4; D gene ambiguous. Germline CDR1 reads SGHKS; CDR2 reads YYEKEE (reference sequence). V gave up 6 bases and J gave up 7 bases, with 13 bases separating them. CDR3 length: 13 amino acids. The CDR3, as DNA: TGTGCCAGCATCCTTTGGAACACTGAAAAACTGTTTTTT. Translation gives CASILWNTEKLFF.

This clonotype was recorded a few times. The chain employs TRBV6-1 and TRBJ2-5; maybe TRBD1 (6 bases). Looked up from germline, CDR1 is MNHNS and CDR2 is SASEGT. Trimming shortened V by 4 bases and J by 2 bases, and 8 bases separated the two germline ends. This CDR3 has 13 amino acids. The CDR3: CASSGTDQETQYF. CDR3 nucleotides: TGTGCCAGCAGTGGGACAGATCAAGAGACCCAGTACTTC.

This clonotype is deemed medium-sized. The CDR3 loop reads CASSPGTGSYGYTF. The CDR3 DNA reads TGTGCCAGCAGCCCAGGGACAGGCTCCTATGGCTACACCTTC. The chain has TRBV3-1 and TRBJ1-2; the match to TRBD1 covers 8 bases. Germline V CDR1 and CDR2: LGHDT, YNNKEL (reference sequence). Trimming cost V 4 bases and J 4 bases; bases outside gene matches: 5. The CDR3 is 14 amino acids.

This clonotype was seen a few times. The V gene is TRBV10-1, the J gene TRBJ2-3; 15 bases fit TRBD2. The CDR3 runs to 17 residues. V was clipped by 7 bases and J by 6 bases; unmatched bases: 11. Looked up from germline, CDR1 is WNHNN and CDR2 is SYGVQD (reference sequence). The CDR3 reads CASTTGLAGGARDTQYF. CDR3 in DNA: TGCGCCAGCACCACGGGACTAGCGGGGGGCGCCAGGGATACGCAGTATTTT.

This clonotype is judged medium-sized (0.01 to 0.1%). V is TRBV20-1 and J is TRBJ2-7; 7 nucleotides match TRBD1. Unmatched junction bases numbered 3, after V lost 6 bases and J lost 4 bases. CDR1 and CDR2 (germline): DFQATT, SNEGSKA (reference sequence). There are 11 residues in the CDR3. The CDR3 DNA is TGCAGTGCCAGACAGGGATACGAGCAGTACTTC. Amino acids: CSARQGYEQYF.

This clonotype was seen ten or more times. V gene TRBV7-2 combines with J gene TRBJ1-2; tentative D call: TRBD1 (5 bases). Germline CDR1 reads SGHTA; CDR2 reads FQGNSA. The CDR3 spans 13 residues. V was pared by 1 base and J by 7 bases, with 10 bases between. CDR3 DNA: TGTGCCAGCAGCTTAGGGGGACGAGTTGGCTACACCTTC. Its protein is CASSLGGRVGYTF.

Sample share makes this clonotype medium-sized (0.01 to 0.1%). J is TRBJ2-1 and V is TRBV24-1, with 11 positions matching TRBD2. Trimming removed 4 bases from V and 7 bases from J; junction bases left unmatched: 11. CDR1 is KGHDR and CDR2 is SFDVKD in the germline V gene. The CDR3 is 17 amino acids. The CDR3 DNA reads TGTGCCACCAGTGACTCTCCACTAGCGGGGGTAAGGAATGAGCAGTTCTTC. Its protein product is CATSDSPLAGVRNEQFF.

This clonotype was recorded many times. The chain recombines TRBV30 with TRBJ1-2; the D is unclear. CDR1 and CDR2 from the germline V gene are GTSNPN and SVGIG (reference sequence). The V end lost 2 bases, the J end lost 4 bases, and 11 bases lay between the germline ends. This CDR3 contains 13 residues. CDR3 sequence: CAWSYSSSYGYTF. CDR3 sequence (DNA): TGTGCCTGGAGTTACAGTTCTAGCTATGGCTACACCTTC.

CDR3 sequence (DNA): TGTGCCAGCAGCCAGGTCCCTCCCGGGACACCCTACAATGAGCAGTTCTTC. The encoded protein is CASSQVPPGTPYNEQFF. The chain employs TRBV6-6 and TRBJ2-1; possible D gene TRBD1, 6 bases. Trimming cost V 6 bases and J 2 bases, with 20 bases left between them. The CDR3 is 17 residues long. Germline V gives CDR1 MNHNY, CDR2 SVGAGI (reference sequence).

By sample fraction, this clonotype is medium-sized. J is TRBJ1-6 and V is TRBV6-5; TRBD1 aligns across 9 bases. CDR1 is MNHEY, CDR2 SVGAGI, per germline. The CDR3 loop spans 15 amino acids. V dropped 0 bases and J dropped 8; count of bases not matched to a gene: 2. The CDR3 DNA sequence: TGTGCCAGCAGTTACTCGAGGACAGGGGATTCACCCCTCCACTTT. It encodes CASSYSRTGDSPLHF.

This chain connects TRBV28 to TRBJ1-2; TRBD1 agrees at 10 bases. CDR1 is MDHEN and CDR2 is SYDVKM in the germline V gene. CDR3 length equals 15 residues. Trimming cost V 4 bases and J 3 bases; bases outside gene matches: 5. The CDR3, as DNA: TGTGCCAGCAGTTCGACAGGGGGCGAAGACTATGGCTACACCTTC. As protein: CASSSTGGEDYGYTF.

This clonotype was counted many times. The chain joins TRBV11-2 to TRBJ1-2; D unclear. Germline values: CDR1 SGHAT, CDR2 FQNNGV. The CDR3 is 13 residues long. Trimming took off 5 bases at V and 2 bases at J, with 9 bases between the two ends. The CDR3 DNA reads TGTGCCAGCAGCCACACAGACAACTATGGCTACACCTTC. It codes for CASSHTDNYGYTF.

The chain couples TRBV2 to TRBJ1-5; TRBD1 is a possible D gene (6 bases). The germline CDR1 and CDR2 sequences are SNHLY and FYNNEI. V lost 6 bases and J lost 2, with 8 bases in between. The CDR3 is made up of 13 amino acids. CDR3 in DNA: TGTGCCAGCAGGGCAGGGGGCAATCAGCCCCAGCATTTT. This gives the protein CASRAGGNQPQHF.